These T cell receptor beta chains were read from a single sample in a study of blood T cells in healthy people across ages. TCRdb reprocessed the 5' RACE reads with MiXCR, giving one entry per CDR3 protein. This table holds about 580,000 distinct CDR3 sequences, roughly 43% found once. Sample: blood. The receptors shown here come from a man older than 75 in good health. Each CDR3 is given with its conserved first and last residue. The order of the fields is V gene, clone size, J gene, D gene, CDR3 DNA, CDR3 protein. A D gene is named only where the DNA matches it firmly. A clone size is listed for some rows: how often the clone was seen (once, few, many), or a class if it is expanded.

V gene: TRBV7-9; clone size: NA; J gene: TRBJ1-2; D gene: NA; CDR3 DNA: TGTGCCAGCAGCCGGACAGAGGTGTATGGCTACACCTTC; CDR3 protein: CASSRTEVYGYTF
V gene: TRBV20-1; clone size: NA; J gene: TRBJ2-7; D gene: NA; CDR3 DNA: TGCAGTGCTAGAGTCGGCACCCTTTTAACCTACGAGCAGTACTTC; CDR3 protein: CSARVGTLLTYEQYF
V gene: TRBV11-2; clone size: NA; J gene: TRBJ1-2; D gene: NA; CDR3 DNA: TGTGCCAGCACCCCAAGGTCAAGAGGGGGCTACACCTTC; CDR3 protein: CASTPRSRGGYTF
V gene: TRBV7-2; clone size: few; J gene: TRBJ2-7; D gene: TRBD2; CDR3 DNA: TGTGCCAGCAGCGTGACTAGCGGGAACTACGAGCAGTACTTC; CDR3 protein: CASSVTSGNYEQYF
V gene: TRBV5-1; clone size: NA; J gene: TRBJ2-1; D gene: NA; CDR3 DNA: TGCGCCAGCAGGTTTGCCGGCGCCGCTTCCCTTCACAATGAGCAGTTCTTC; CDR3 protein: CASRFAGAASLHNEQFF
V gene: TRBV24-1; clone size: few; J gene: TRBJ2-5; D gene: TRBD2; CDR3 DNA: TGTGCCACCAGTGACTCCCGGACTAGCGGGGAGACCCAGTACTTC; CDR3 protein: CATSDSRTSGETQYF
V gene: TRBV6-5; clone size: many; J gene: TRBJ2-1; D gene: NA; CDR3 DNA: TGTGCCAGCAGTCCCTGGGGGGAAGGAGGAAATGAGCAGTTCTTC; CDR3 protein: CASSPWGEGGNEQFF
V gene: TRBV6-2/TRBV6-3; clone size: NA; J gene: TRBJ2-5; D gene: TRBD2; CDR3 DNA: TGTGCCAGCAGCTCACCTGGGACTAGCGGCTGGGAGACCCAGTACTTC; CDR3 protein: CASSSPGTSGWETQYF
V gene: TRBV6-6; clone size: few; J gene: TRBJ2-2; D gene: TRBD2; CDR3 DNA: TGTGCCAGCAACACCGGGGGGGGCGACACCGGGGAGCTGTTTTTT; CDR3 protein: CASNTGGGDTGELFF
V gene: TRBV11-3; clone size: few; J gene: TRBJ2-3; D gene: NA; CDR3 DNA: TGTGCCAGCAGCCCCGGGGGACTCTCGGCGCAGTATTTT; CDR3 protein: CASSPGGLSAQYF
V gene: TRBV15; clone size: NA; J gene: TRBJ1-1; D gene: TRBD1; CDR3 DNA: TGTGCCACCGGAACAGGGGGCTCACCCTCTGAAGCTTTCTTT; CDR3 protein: CATGTGGSPSEAFF